This paragraph reports one T cell receptor (beta chain). Its cognate antigen has yet to be identified. The record has no base qualities; no much larger clone is one base away. Library preparation was by the immunoSEQ multiplex PCR assay. Drawn from immuneACCESS, this table holds only the in-frame rearrangements with V and J called that TCRdb kept. Clones are partly lost; checked studies trace under half to an unresolved V gene and leave the rest unexplained. The sample data list about 78,000 clones, and about 92% of these were observed just once. Of the sample, around 0.43% falls within the top ten clones. The data were obtained in a study of technical replicates of blood from a handful of donors (dated by TCRdb to the late 2010s). The germline V gene encodes CDR1 SGHTA and CDR2 FQGNSA. V loses 1 base, J loses 4 bases, and the germline ends lie 14 bases apart. The CDR3 measures 15 amino acids from cysteine to phenylalanine. The read is trimmed to its CDR3 DNA, 45 bases read in frame from base 1.

The sequence derives from a human donor in good health. Sequenced: T cells isolated from PBMCs. The chain employs TRBV7-2 and TRBJ2-7; the D region possibly corresponds to TRBD1 (5 bases align). CDR3 sequence: CASSLGVQGVYEQYF. The DNA reads as follows: TGTGCCAGCAGCTTAGGAGTCCAGGGCGTATACGAGCAGTACTTC. The variable domain in full, with residues beyond the CDR3 obtained from the reference TRBV7-2 and TRBJ2-7 genes, is GAGVSQSPSNKVTEKGKDVELRCDPISGHTALYWYRQSLGQGLEFLIYFQGNSAPDKSGLPSDRFSAERTGGSVSTLTIQRTQQEDSAVYLCASSLGVQGVYEQYFGPGTRLTVT.